The next 20 T cell receptor beta chains were all read from a single sample in a study of identical twins. TCRdb independently ran MiXCR on the 5' RACE reads; one entry per CDR3 protein. The sample lists 600,000 to 700,000 distinct CDR3 sequences, 20% to 25% seen once, with roughly 4% in the top ten. The sample was also linked to a second study, of T cells expressing NK-cell markers.

Sequenced sample: PBMCs. Receptors were obtained from a woman aged 18 to 35 in good health.

This chain links TRBV6-1 with TRBJ1-6, with D possibly being TRBD1 (5 bases). CDR3 length: 13 residues. The V gene lost 6 bases and the J gene lost 6 bases, with 9 bases spanning the gap. Germline assignment: CDR1 MNHNS and CDR2 SASEGT. The CDR3 here is CASSVDSNSPLHF. For the CDR3, the DNA is TGTGCCAGCAGCGTCGACAGTAATTCACCCCTCCACTTT.

This clonotype was seen at least ten times. The rearrangement uses TRBV20-1 and TRBJ2-1; weak D call: TRBD1 (7 bases). Germline V gene sequence: CDR1 DFQATT, CDR2 SNEGSKA (reference sequence). Trimming cost V 5 bases and J 7 bases, with 21 bases left between them. This CDR3 is built from 15 residues. The CDR3 coding sequence is TGCAGTGCTGGCTCAGGGGGAGGACTATGGAATGAGCAGTTCTTC. As protein: CSAGSGGGLWNEQFF.

This clonotype was seen repeatedly, ten times or more. The chain employs TRBV29-1 and TRBJ2-7, with a weak D call TRBD1 (6 bases). CDR3 size: 12 residues. The germline V gene has CDR1 SQVTM and CDR2 ANQGSEA. V shed 5 bases and J shed 3 bases, with 11 bases lying between them. The CDR3 bases are TGCAGCGTTAAGGACAGCGTCTACGAGCAGTACTTC. It codes for CSVKDSVYEQYF.

This clonotype has at least ten counts. The chain recombines TRBV12-3 or TRBV12-4 with TRBJ2-3; D uncertain. The CDR3 contains 13 residues. V lost 5 bases and J 6 bases, leaving 12 bases between the germline ends. The CDR3 loop is CASSPAGRDTQYF. CDR3 nucleotide sequence: TGTGCCAGCAGTCCCGCCGGCAGGGATACGCAGTATTTT.

This clonotype was detected only a few times. The chain recombines TRBV25-1 with TRBJ2-1, with a weak D call TRBD2 (6 bases). The V end was cut by 3 bases, the J end by 7 bases, with 19 bases between. CDR1 and CDR2 (germline): MGHDK, SYGVNS. The CDR3 length is 16 residues. The CDR3: CASSDLVGQGLNEQFF. In DNA form, the CDR3 reads TGTGCCAGCAGTGATTTAGTCGGTCAGGGACTGAATGAGCAGTTCTTC.

J is TRBJ2-7 and V is TRBV20-1; 11 nucleotides match TRBD2. With V trimmed by 3 bases and J by 7 bases, 5 bases remained unmatched. The germline CDR1 and CDR2 sequences are DFQATT and SNEGSKA (reference sequence). This CDR3 region has 13 residues. CDR3 nucleotides: TGCAGTGCTAGGACTAGCGGGGCCTTTGAGCAGTACTTC. Protein product: CSARTSGAFEQYF.

The rearrangement uses TRBV27 and TRBJ2-1; either TRBD1 or TRBD2 may fit D (5 bases each). The CDR3 consists of 14 residues. Germline CDR1 is MNHEY and CDR2 is SMNVEV (reference sequence). Trimming cost V 8 bases and J 7 bases, with 18 bases left between them. CDR3 sequence (DNA): TGTGCCAGCTCTCCCGGGACGGCCTGGAATGAGCAGTTCTTC. This translates into CASSPGTAWNEQFF.

CDR3 region: CASSLEFAATEAFF. CDR3 bases: TGCGCCAGCAGCTTGGAATTCGCGGCCACTGAAGCTTTCTTT. The V gene is TRBV5-1, the J gene TRBJ1-1; D gene uncertain. The CDR3 extends over 14 amino acids. CDR1 SGHRS and CDR2 YFSETQ come from the germline V gene. Trimming stripped 0 bases from V and 4 bases from J, with 10 bases between.

The gene calls are TRBV10-3 and TRBJ2-1; 10 bases are a match to TRBD2. CDR1 and CDR2 from the germline V gene are ENHRY and SYGVKD. The CDR3 sequence is 17 residues long. V lost 3 bases and J lost 2; bases outside the gene matches: 7. The CDR3 DNA follows: TGTGCCATCAGTGATCTCGGGCTAGCGGGAGCCTACAATGAGCAGTTCTTC. Its protein product is CAISDLGLAGAYNEQFF.

This clonotype was picked up a small number of times. The genes are TRBV7-9 and TRBJ2-1, with TRBD2 matching 9 bases. The J segment lost 8 bases and the V segment lost 2 bases, leaving 4 bases of the junction unmatched. The CDR3 is 14 residues long. Per the germline V gene, CDR1 is SEHNR and CDR2 is FQNEAQ (reference sequence). In DNA form, the CDR3 reads TGTGCCAGCAGCTTATCGGGACTAGCCTATGAGCAGTTCTTC. This translates into CASSLSGLAYEQFF.

This clonotype was detected a few times. The J gene is TRBJ2-1, the V gene TRBV29-1; 10 bases align to TRBD2. CDR1 SQVTM and CDR2 ANQGSEA come from the germline V gene. V lost 0 bases and J lost 4; bases outside the gene matches: 6. The CDR3 covers 16 residues. The CDR3 loop reads CSVEDPSGGGYNEQFF. As DNA, the CDR3 is TGCAGCGTTGAAGATCCAAGCGGGGGGGGGTACAATGAGCAGTTCTTC.

V usage is TRBV25-1 and J usage is TRBJ2-3; D may be TRBD1 or TRBD2 (5 bases each). Trimming cost V 8 bases and J 5 bases, with 17 bases left between them. The CDR3 consists of 14 residues. Germline CDR1 reads MGHDK; CDR2 reads SYGVNS. This chain's CDR3 is CASARTGALDTQYF. The CDR3 DNA sequence: TGTGCCAGCGCCAGAACCGGGGCCCTAGATACGCAGTATTTT.

The chain is built from TRBV29-1 and TRBJ1-4; D is perhaps TRBD1 (6 bases). CDR3 size: 12 residues. V dropped 7 bases and J dropped 7 bases, with 13 bases sitting between them. From germline, CDR1 is SQVTM and CDR2 ANQGSEA. Here the CDR3 reads CSARTEPEKLFF. The CDR3 coding sequence is TGCAGCGCCCGGACAGAGCCTGAAAAACTGTTTTTT.

This clonotype was seen a handful of times. The V and J genes are TRBV6-2 or TRBV6-3 and TRBJ2-1, with TRBD1 matching over 7 bases. This CDR3 comprises 11 residues. The germline CDR1 and CDR2 sequences are MNHEY and SVGEGT. J lost 9 bases, V lost 7 bases, and 3 bases had no gene match. Here the CDR3 DNA reads TGTGCCAGCACCCAGGGGGTTGAGCAGTTCTTC. It yields the protein CASTQGVEQFF.

This clonotype was counted between two and nine times. Here the CDR3 reads CSAGPGSTDTQYF. In DNA, the CDR3 is TGCAGTGCTGGCCCGGGGAGCACAGATACGCAGTATTTT. The J gene is TRBJ2-3, the V gene TRBV20-1; D perhaps matches TRBD2 (5 bases). CDR1 is DFQATT and CDR2 is SNEGSKA in the germline V gene (reference sequence). The CDR3 has 13 residues. Trimming pared 5 bases from V and 0 bases from J, leaving 9 bases between.

The gene calls are TRBV20-1 and TRBJ2-7; the match to TRBD2 covers 9 bases. Trimming took 5 bases from V and 0 from J; bases not matched to a gene: 11. Germline assignment: CDR1 DFQATT and CDR2 SNEGSKA (reference sequence). The CDR3 sequence is 16 residues long. The CDR3 loop is CSAPRGSGRLSYEQYF. The DNA of the CDR3 is TGCAGTGCTCCCAGGGGGAGCGGGAGGCTCTCCTACGAGCAGTACTTC.

This clonotype has just a few counts. The chain links TRBV10-3 to TRBJ1-2; D is undetermined. The germline V and J ends were trimmed by 7 bases and 2 bases, with 14 bases remaining between them. Germline values: CDR1 ENHRY, CDR2 SYGVKD. The CDR3 is 14 amino acids. This CDR3 reads CAIKVSGSNYGYTF. CDR3 DNA sequence: TGTGCCATCAAGGTTTCGGGTTCGAACTATGGCTACACCTTC.

The chain has TRBV18 and TRBJ2-7; tentative D call: TRBD2 (6 bases). V gave up 5 bases and J gave up 5 bases, with 13 bases separating them. This CDR3 contains 13 residues. Germline-derived CDR1 and CDR2 are KGHSH and LQKENI. CDR3 nucleotides: TGTGCCAGCTCATGGGGGGAACTCCACGAGCAGTACTTC. Translating gives CASSWGELHEQYF.

There are a few counts of this clonotype. The chain combines TRBV9 with TRBJ2-7, with D unresolved. V dropped 3 bases and J dropped 7 bases, with 20 bases sitting between them. Germline V gene sequence: CDR1 SGDLS, CDR2 YYNGEE. The CDR3 consists of 15 residues. CDR3: CASSGGGRSPREQYF. DNA of the CDR3: TGTGCCAGCAGCGGCGGCGGACGGTCTCCTAGGGAGCAGTACTTC.

This clonotype was seen only a few times. The rearrangement links TRBV20-1 to TRBJ2-1, with 9 bases aligning to TRBD2. The CDR3 contains 16 residues. Germline V gene lookup returns CDR1 DFQATT and CDR2 SNEGSKA (reference sequence). Germline trimming cut 1 base from V and 7 bases from J; bases unmatched to any gene: 11. For the CDR3, the DNA is TGCAGTGCTAGAGGGTACGAGACTAGCGGAAAAAATGAGCAGTTCTTC. Encoded protein: CSARGYETSGKNEQFF.